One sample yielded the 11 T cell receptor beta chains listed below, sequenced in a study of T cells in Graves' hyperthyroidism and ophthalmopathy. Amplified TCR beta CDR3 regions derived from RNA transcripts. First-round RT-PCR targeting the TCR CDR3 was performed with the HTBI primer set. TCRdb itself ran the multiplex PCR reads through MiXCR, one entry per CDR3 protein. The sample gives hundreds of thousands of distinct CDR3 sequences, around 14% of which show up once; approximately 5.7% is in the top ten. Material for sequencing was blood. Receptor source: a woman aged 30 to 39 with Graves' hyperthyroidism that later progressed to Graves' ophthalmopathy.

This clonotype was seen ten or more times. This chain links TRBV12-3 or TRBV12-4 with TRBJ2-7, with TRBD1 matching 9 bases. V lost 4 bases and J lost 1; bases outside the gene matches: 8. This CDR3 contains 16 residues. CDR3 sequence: CASSSGTGLASYEQYF. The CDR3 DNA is TGTGCCAGCAGTTCCGGGACAGGGTTGGCTTCCTACGAGCAGTACTTC.

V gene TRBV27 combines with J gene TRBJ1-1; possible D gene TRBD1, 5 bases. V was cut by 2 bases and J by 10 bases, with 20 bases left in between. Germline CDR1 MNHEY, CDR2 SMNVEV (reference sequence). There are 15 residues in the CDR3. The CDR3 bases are TGTGCCAGCAGTTTAAGTTGGTCAGGGAGTTTTCGAGCTTTCTTT. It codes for CASSLSWSGSFRAFF.

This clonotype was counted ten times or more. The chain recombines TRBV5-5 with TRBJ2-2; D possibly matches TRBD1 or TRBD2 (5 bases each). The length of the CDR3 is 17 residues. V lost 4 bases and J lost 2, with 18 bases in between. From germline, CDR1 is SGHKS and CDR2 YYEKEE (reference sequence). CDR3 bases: TGTGCCAGCAGCCCCGGGATAGCTGGGGCAAACACCGGGGAGCTGTTTTTT. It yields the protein CASSPGIAGANTGELFF.

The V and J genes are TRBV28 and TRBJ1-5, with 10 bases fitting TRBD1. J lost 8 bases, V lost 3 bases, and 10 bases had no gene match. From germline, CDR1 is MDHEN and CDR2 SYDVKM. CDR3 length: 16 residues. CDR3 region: CASSFYPRTGGEPQHF. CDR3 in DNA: TGTGCCAGCAGTTTCTACCCGCGGACAGGGGGGGAGCCCCAGCATTTT.

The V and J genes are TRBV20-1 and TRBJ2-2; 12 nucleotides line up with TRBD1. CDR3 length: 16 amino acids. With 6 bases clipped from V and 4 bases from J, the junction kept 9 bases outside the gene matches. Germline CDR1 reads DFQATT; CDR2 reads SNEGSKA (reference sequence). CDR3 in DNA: TGCAGTGCATCATGGCCGGGACAGGGGGCCACCGGGGAGCTGTTTTTT. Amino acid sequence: CSASWPGQGATGELFF.

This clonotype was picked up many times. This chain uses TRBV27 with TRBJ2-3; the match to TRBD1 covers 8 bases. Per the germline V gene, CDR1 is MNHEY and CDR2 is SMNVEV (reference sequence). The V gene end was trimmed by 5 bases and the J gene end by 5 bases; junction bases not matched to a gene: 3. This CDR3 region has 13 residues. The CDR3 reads CASSRTGIDTQYF. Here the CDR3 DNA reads TGTGCCAGCAGTAGGACAGGGATAGATACGCAGTATTTT.

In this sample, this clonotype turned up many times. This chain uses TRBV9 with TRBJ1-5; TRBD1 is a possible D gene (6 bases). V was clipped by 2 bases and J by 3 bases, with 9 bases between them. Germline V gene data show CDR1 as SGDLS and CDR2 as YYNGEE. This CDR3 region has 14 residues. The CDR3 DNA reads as TGTGCCAGCAGCGTTGAGGGGGACAATCAGCCCCAGCATTTT. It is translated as CASSVEGDNQPQHF.

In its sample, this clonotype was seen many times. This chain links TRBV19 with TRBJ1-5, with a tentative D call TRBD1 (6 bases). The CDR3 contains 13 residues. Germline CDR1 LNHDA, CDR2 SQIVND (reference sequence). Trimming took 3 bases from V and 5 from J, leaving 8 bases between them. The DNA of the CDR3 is TGTGCCAGTAGTATCGGGGGGCATCAGCCCCAGCATTTT. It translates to CASSIGGHQPQHF.

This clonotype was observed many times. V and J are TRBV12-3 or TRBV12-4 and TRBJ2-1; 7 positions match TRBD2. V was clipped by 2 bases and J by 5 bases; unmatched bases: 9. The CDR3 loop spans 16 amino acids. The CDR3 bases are TGTGCCAGCAGTTTAAACGGGCTAGCGGTAAACAATGAGCAGTTCTTC. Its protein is CASSLNGLAVNNEQFF.

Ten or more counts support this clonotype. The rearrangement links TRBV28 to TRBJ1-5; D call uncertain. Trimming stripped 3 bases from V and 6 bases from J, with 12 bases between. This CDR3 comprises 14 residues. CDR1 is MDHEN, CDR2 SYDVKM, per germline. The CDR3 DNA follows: TGTGCCAGCAGTTTCTCCACCGTGGGTCAGCCCCAGCATTTT. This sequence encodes CASSFSTVGQPQHF.

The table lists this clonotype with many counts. CDR3 DNA: TGTGCCAGCAGTCCACCGGACAGGGACCTTAACACTGAAGCTTTCTTT. Translated, it gives CASSPPDRDLNTEAFF. The J gene is TRBJ1-1, the V gene TRBV27, with 8 bases identical to TRBD1. Germline CDR1 and CDR2: MNHEY and SMNVEV (reference sequence). The CDR3 extends over 16 amino acids. Germline trimming cut 5 bases from V and 2 bases from J; bases unmatched to any gene: 10.